This TCR beta chain appears in the sequencing data of a study of cytomegalovirus exposure and HLA in healthy donors. Primers for the PCR totalled 60 Vbeta and 13 Jbeta. Sequencing used immunoSEQ multiplex PCR; TCRdb keeps in-frame clones, though not all of them. Seen here are around 200,000 clones, approximately 79% observed once, and the top ten hold around 2%. Comment on this clone: The antigen is not known. The junction differs from germline at one of its ends, possibly a read error.

Study-wide results and caveats: The study recorded 150 to 200 TCR beta chains that were cytomegalovirus-associated. Judged likely to be a sequencing artifact was a cluster of highly shared sequence variants. It emerged from a later analysis that several of the most significant clusters appeared to be linked to common viral pathogens.

The CDR3 loop spans 12 amino acids. The V gene's germline CDR1 is SEHNR and CDR2 FQNEAQ (reference sequence). The sequenced sample consisted of PBMCs. The chain carries TRBV7-9 and TRBJ1-5, with D hard to call. The source of this sequence is a man aged 18 to 29 in good health and CMV-seronegative. CDR3 coding DNA: TGTTCCAGCAGCTTCGAGAACCAGCCCCAGCATTTT. As protein: CSSSFENQPQHF.